Below are 10 T cell receptor beta chains sequenced from a single sample in a study of T cells in Graves' hyperthyroidism and ophthalmopathy. TCR beta CDR3 sequences were amplified from RNA transcripts. Using the HTBI primer set, a first-round RT-PCR was run on the TCR CDR3. A single record per CDR3 protein comes from TCRdb applying MiXCR to the multiplex PCR reads. The table records some 500,000 distinct CDR3 sequences, roughly 15% of them present only once. Material for sequencing was blood. These receptors all come from a woman aged 30 to 39 with Graves' ophthalmopathy.

The sample holds many counts of this clonotype. The chain combines TRBV12-3 or TRBV12-4 with TRBJ1-1; 7 bases are a match to TRBD1. The CDR3 is made up of 16 amino acids. J lost 3 bases, V lost 5 bases, and 12 bases had no gene match. This CDR3 reads CASSPGLGRGDTEAFF. DNA for the CDR3: TGTGCCAGCAGTCCGGGTTTGGGCAGGGGGGACACTGAAGCTTTCTTT.

About this clonotype: A junction boundary mismatches the germline segment, possibly from a read error. The rearrangement uses TRBV19 and TRBJ2-1; perhaps TRBD2 as D (6 bases). Germline CDR1 and CDR2: LNHDA and SQIVND (reference sequence). The CDR3 runs to 12 residues. The CDR3, as DNA: TGTGCCAGTAGTGCGGGGTACAATGGGCAGTTCTTC. It yields the protein CASSAGYNGQFF.

This chain uses TRBV7-6 with TRBJ2-1; weak D call: TRBD2 (5 bases). The germline V gene has CDR1 SGHVS and CDR2 FNYEAQ. This CDR3 has 15 amino acids. V dropped 5 bases and J dropped 0 bases, with 11 bases sitting between them. The CDR3 region is CASSQDLSSYNEQFF. The CDR3 DNA is TGTGCCAGCAGCCAGGACTTAAGCTCCTACAATGAGCAGTTCTTC.

There are many counts of this clonotype. The chain employs TRBV28 and TRBJ2-4; D may be TRBD1 (7 bases). CDR1 MDHEN and CDR2 SYDVKM come from the germline V gene. The length of the CDR3 is 18 residues. Trimming shortened V by 5 bases and J by 0 bases, and 20 bases separated the two germline ends. In DNA, the CDR3 is TGTGCCAGCAGTCCGTGGCCGCAGGGGGGAATAGCCAAAAACATTCAGTACTTC. The encoded protein is CASSPWPQGGIAKNIQYF.

About this clonotype itself: Possible read error: a much larger clone is one base away. The chain has TRBV27 and TRBJ2-1; the D gene is possibly TRBD1 (5 bases). Trimming took off 3 bases at V and 13 bases at J, with 16 bases between the two ends. The CDR3 covers 13 residues. Per germline, CDR1 MNHEY and CDR2 SMNVEV (reference sequence). DNA of the CDR3: TGTGCCAGCAGTTTCGTGACAGAGAAAAATCAGTTCTTC. It specifies CASSFVTEKNQFF.

This clonotype was counted a few times. The rearrangement joins TRBV19 to TRBJ1-1; TRBD1 might be the D (6 bases). Germline CDR1 is LNHDA and CDR2 is SQIVND (reference sequence). V was pared by 6 bases and J by 0 bases, with 17 bases between. The CDR3 has 16 residues. The CDR3 here is CASRLRDTTMNTEAFF. The CDR3 DNA reads TGTGCCAGTAGACTCCGGGACACAACTATGAACACTGAAGCTTTCTTT.

V is TRBV4-1 and J is TRBJ1-4; D call uncertain. Trimming left V 2 bases short and J 8 bases short, with 15 bases between. The CDR3 is 15 amino acids. Germline V gene data show CDR1 as MGHRA and CDR2 as YSYEKL. The CDR3 sequence: CASSQRTVEAEKLFF. In DNA, the CDR3 is TGCGCCAGCAGCCAACGGACTGTGGAGGCAGAAAAACTGTTTTTT.

This clonotype has at least ten counts. The chain combines TRBV12-3 or TRBV12-4 with TRBJ2-7; 7 bases agree with TRBD1. The V gene end was trimmed by 2 bases and the J gene end by 6 bases; junction bases not matched to a gene: 7. This CDR3 spans 14 amino acids. In DNA, the CDR3 is TGTGCCAGCAGTTTAAGGCAGGGGGTTATCGAGCAGTACTTC. Residues: CASSLRQGVIEQYF.

This clonotype was seen more than once but under ten times. This chain uses TRBV19 with TRBJ2-2; TRBD1 aligns across 11 bases. Germline CDR1 reads LNHDA; CDR2 reads SQIVND (reference sequence). The V gene end was trimmed by 7 bases and the J gene end by 4 bases; junction bases not matched to a gene: 8. The CDR3 length is 16 residues. CDR3 DNA: TGTGCCAGTACTGGACAGGGGGCTCTAGCCACCGGGGAGCTGTTTTTT. Its translation: CASTGQGALATGELFF. The full variable domain, its missing parts supplied by reference TRBV19 and TRBJ2-2, is DGGITQSPKYLFRKEGQNVTLSCEQNLNHDAMYWYRQDPGQGLRLIYYSQIVNDFQKGDIAEGYSVSREKKESFPLTVTSAQKNPTAFYLCASTGQGALATGELFFGEGSRLTVL.

At least ten counts were recorded for this clonotype. V and J are TRBV12-3 or TRBV12-4 and TRBJ2-3; 8 bases line up with TRBD2. The CDR3 runs 14 residues. Losses at the gene ends were 6 bases for V and 1 base for J; bases not matched to a gene: 3. Here the CDR3 DNA reads TGTGCCAGCAGAGCGGGAGAACGCACAGATACGCAGTATTTT. It specifies CASRAGERTDTQYF.